This paragraph reports one T cell receptor beta chain. This clonotype was counted a few times. Its cognate antigen has yet to be identified. Base quality data are lacking; no much larger clone is found one base away. This sample stems from a study of CD8 T cells in ankylosing spondylitis (TCRdb year 2017). Looking at the study overall: The study profiled T cell receptor beta repertoires in healthy donors and ankylosing spondylitis patients to find disease-linked TCR variants. The whole study cohort included some 100 healthy donors and roughly 24 ankylosing spondylitis patients. Peripheral blood was sampled, and synovial fluid was also collected from ankylosing spondylitis patients. Paper-wide results and their limitations: The disease-linked clones were reported to be significantly enriched in matched synovial fluid samples from ankylosing spondylitis patients. The disease-linked clones showed a CD8+ phenotype and occurred at relatively low frequencies in peripheral blood. Some TCR beta motif variants had previously been reported in synovial fluid and blood of reactive arthritis patients, which suggested common disease-initiation mechanisms. A TCR beta motif made up of under ten highly homologous amino acid variants appeared to be characteristic of blood from ankylosing spondylitis patients.

The data were produced on an Illumina HiSeq 2500. Quantitative 5'-RACE with molecular barcodes was used to prepare TCR beta libraries. In the authors' own workflow: To identify disease-linked TCR variants, a new computational method was used, one built on a probabilistic model of VDJ rearrangement. In TCRdb, the public reads were trimmed at Q25 with fastp and aligned with MiXCR, with productive beta chains retained. Rows matching on CDR3 protein sequence are summarized as one entry with the most common DNA and genes. Here the V and J calls rest on TCRdb's processing, not on the authors' analysis. This sample holds 150,000 to 200,000 distinct CDR3 sequences; roughly 10% were observed only once. The ten largest clones take up 25% to 30% of the sample. In the germline V gene (reference sequence), CDR1 corresponds to DFQATT and CDR2 to SNEGSKA. For this chain, trimming is 3 bases at the V end and 6 bases at the J end, and the number of junction bases without a gene match is 10. Inclusive of the bounding cysteine and phenylalanine, the CDR3 is 14 residues long. Here the CDR3 DNA is all that survives: 42 bases in frame from base 1.

The receptor chain draws on TRBV20-1 and TRBJ2-7, and TRBD2 matches 8 of the central bases. The clonotype comes from a male donor with ankylosing spondylitis or in good health (not recorded which). The specimen sequenced was blood, either unsorted or a sorted T cell fraction (not recorded which). The CDR3 reads as follows: CSASSAGRASEQYF. The DNA sequence reads TGCAGTGCTAGTAGTGCCGGGAGGGCCTCCGAGCAGTACTTC.